This entry lists 4 T cell receptor beta chains sequenced from one sample in a study of glioma-infiltrating T cells. TCR alpha and beta CDR3 regions were amplified from RNA using iRepertoire nested multiplex PCR. TCRdb independently ran MiXCR on the multiplex PCR reads; one entry per CDR3 protein. Found here are about 380,000 distinct CDR3 sequences, around 38% of them singletons; the top ten hold around 11%. The specimen was glioma tissue, nonneoplastic brain tissue, or PBMCs (not recorded which). These receptors originate from a human donor with low-grade glioma or glioblastoma, undergoing nonglioma brain surgery, or in good health (not recorded which).

The chain couples TRBV28 to TRBJ2-1; D call uncertain. Germline V CDR1 and CDR2: MDHEN, SYDVKM. V was pared by 6 bases and J by 2 bases, with 23 bases between. CDR3 length: 18 amino acids. The CDR3 protein is CASSSLIPRQRTYNEQFF. Here the CDR3 DNA reads TGTGCCAGCAGCTCCCTCATCCCCCGTCAGCGCACCTACAATGAGCAGTTCTTC.

The table lists this clonotype with many counts. This rearrangement joins TRBV27 to TRBJ1-2, with D possibly TRBD1 on 5 matching bases. This CDR3 contains 15 residues. V lost 1 base and J lost 0, with 9 bases in between. In germline, CDR1 is MNHEY, CDR2 SMNVEV (reference sequence). The CDR3 reads CASSLFGATNYGYTF. The CDR3 DNA is TGTGCCAGCAGTTTATTCGGGGCTACTAACTATGGCTACACCTTC.

This clonotype occurred once. V and J are TRBV20-1 and TRBJ2-1, with D perhaps matching TRBD2 (6 bases). Germline V gene data show CDR1 as DFQATT and CDR2 as SNEGSKA (reference sequence). V lost 6 bases and J 7 bases, leaving 22 bases between the germline ends. The CDR3 length is 15 residues. The CDR3 is CSATRNPGTLNEQFF. The CDR3, as DNA: TGCAGTGCAACCAGAAACCCCGGGACTCTTAATGAGCAGTTCTTC.

V gene TRBV6-1 combines with J gene TRBJ2-7, with D possibly being TRBD2 (7 bases). This CDR3 region has 13 residues. Germline-derived CDR1 and CDR2 are MNHNS and SASEGT. V was clipped by 3 bases and J by 5 bases, with 11 bases between them. CDR3 loop: CASSDEGGDEQYF. CDR3 sequence (DNA): TGTGCCAGCAGTGATGAGGGGGGGGACGAGCAGTACTTC.